These 30 T cell receptor beta chains were sequenced from one sample in a study of blood T cell repertoires in COVID-19. TCRdb's table, derived via immunoSEQ multiplex PCR, lists solely in-frame clones and lacks some. The data contain approximately 140,000 clones, approximately 79% of them singletons. Sample: peripheral blood. The receptors here all came from a man in his sixties with acute or convalescent COVID-19.

This clone was seen only a few times. The chain combines TRBV2 with TRBJ2-3; maybe TRBD2 (5 bases). The germline gives CDR1 SNHLY, CDR2 FYNNEI. CDR3 length: 16 residues. Between the trimmed V and J ends, which lost 8 bases and 3 bases, there was a span of 21 bases. CDR3 residues: CASYSPLRVGTDTQYF. CDR3 bases: TGTGCCAGCTATAGCCCGCTGCGGGTGGGTACAGATACGCAGTATTTT.

About this clone: Additional DNA sequences in this sample encode the identical CDR3. The chain carries TRBV18 and TRBJ1-1; a weak D match, TRBD1 (5 bases). CDR3 length: 13 amino acids. Trimming cost V 6 bases and J 1 base, with 9 bases left between them. The V gene's germline CDR1 is KGHSH and CDR2 LQKENI. CDR3 sequence: CASSLDRNTEAFF. In nucleotides, the CDR3 is TGTGCCAGCTCCCTCGACAGGAACACTGAAGCTTTCTTT.

The gene calls are TRBV12-3 or TRBV12-4 and TRBJ1-2; 7 bases match TRBD1. The CDR3 has 13 amino acids. The V gene end was trimmed by 5 bases and the J gene end by 6 bases; junction bases not matched to a gene: 6. CDR3 coding DNA: TGTGCCAGCAGTCCCGGAGGGGGCCATGGCTACACCTTC. Its protein is CASSPGGGHGYTF.

This chain uses TRBV7-9 with TRBJ2-1; maybe TRBD2 (7 bases). Germline CDR1 and CDR2: SEHNR and FQNEAQ (reference sequence). V lost 5 bases and J lost 8, with 13 bases in between. CDR3 size: 13 residues. The CDR3 bases are TGTGCCAGCAGCGGGGGGGCCCGCGATGAGCAGTTCTTC. This translates into CASSGGARDEQFF.

The chain is built from TRBV4-3 and TRBJ2-1; D not resolved. V dropped 1 base and J dropped 9 bases, with 10 bases sitting between them. This CDR3 comprises 13 residues. CDR1 and CDR2 from the germline V gene are LGHNA and YSLEER. Written as DNA, the CDR3 is TGCGCCAGCAGCCAAGCAAGGTCAGGTGAGCAGTTCTTC. Translating it yields CASSQARSGEQFF.

This rearrangement joins TRBV27 to TRBJ2-2; D possibly corresponds to TRBD2 (5 bases). Trimming stripped 2 bases from V and 7 bases from J, with 20 bases between. CDR3 length equals 17 residues. Germline loops: CDR1 MNHEY, CDR2 SMNVEV (reference sequence). The CDR3 DNA reads as TGTGCCAGCAGTTTAGAGGGCACACGTGCTTTGGGCGGGGAGCTGTTTTTT. Translation gives CASSLEGTRALGGELFF.

The V gene is TRBV9, the J gene TRBJ1-2, with a weak D call TRBD1 (6 bases). Germline assignment: CDR1 SGDLS and CDR2 YYNGEE. CDR3 length: 13 amino acids. The ends were cut back, 3 bases at V and 6 bases at J, with 12 bases in the middle. DNA of the CDR3: TGTGCCAGCAGCGGGTACCACAGGGATGGCTACACCTTC. Translated, it gives CASSGYHRDGYTF.

The V and J genes are TRBV5-1 and TRBJ1-1, with a weak D call TRBD1 (6 bases). Trimming cost V 5 bases and J 5 bases, with 16 bases left between them. CDR3 length equals 14 residues. CDR1 and CDR2 (germline): SGHRS, YFSETQ. The CDR3 sequence: CASSSTGSLTEAFF. CDR3 nucleotide sequence: TGCGCCAGCAGTTCAACAGGGTCGTTGACTGAAGCTTTCTTT.

Only a few counts were recorded for this clone. This chain joins TRBV6-1 and TRBJ2-7, with D perhaps matching TRBD2 (5 bases). The CDR3 loop spans 14 amino acids. Germline V gene lookup returns CDR1 MNHNS and CDR2 SASEGT. Trimming took 2 bases from V and 5 from J, leaving 13 bases between them. CDR3 nucleotide sequence: TGTGCCAGCAGTGAACCGGGAATGGGCCACGAGCAGTACTTC. Protein product: CASSEPGMGHEQYF.

The chain carries TRBV5-1 and TRBJ2-1; TRBD1 aligns across 10 bases. This CDR3 is built from 18 residues. Losses at the gene ends were 3 bases for V and 4 bases for J; bases not matched to a gene: 13. Germline CDR1 and CDR2: SGHRS and YFSETQ. CDR3 protein: CASSSSGTGVGGYNEQFF. CDR3 DNA: TGCGCCAGCAGCTCCTCCGGGACAGGGGTTGGGGGTTACAATGAGCAGTTCTTC.

The gene calls are TRBV6-5 and TRBJ2-1; 8 nucleotides line up with TRBD1. The CDR3 is made up of 14 amino acids. CDR1 and CDR2 from the germline V gene are MNHEY and SVGAGI. Losses at the gene ends were 6 bases for V and 7 bases for J; bases not matched to a gene: 8. In DNA form, the CDR3 reads TGTGCCAGCAGCCCGACAGGGGATAGGAATGAGCAGTTCTTC. Protein: CASSPTGDRNEQFF.

This chain joins TRBV6-2 or TRBV6-3 and TRBJ1-2, with D hard to call. The germline V gene has CDR1 MNHEY and CDR2 SVGEGT. The length of the CDR3 is 12 residues. V gave up 6 bases and J gave up 5 bases, with 10 bases separating them. The CDR3 protein is CASSDTPYGYTF. Here the CDR3 DNA reads TGTGCCAGCAGCGACACACCGTATGGCTACACCTTC.

This clone was seen only a few times. This rearrangement joins TRBV7-9 to TRBJ2-2; possibly TRBD1 for D (6 bases). CDR1 SEHNR and CDR2 FQNEAQ come from the germline V gene (reference sequence). This CDR3 spans 17 amino acids. Between the trimmed V and J ends, which lost 5 bases and 1 base, there was a span of 17 bases. CDR3 bases: TGTGCCAGCAGCCCGATATATGACAGGATGAACACCGGGGAGCTGTTTTTT. The encoded protein is CASSPIYDRMNTGELFF. The full variable domain, rest sourced from reference TRBV7-9 and TRBJ2-2, is DTGVSQNPRHKITKRGQNVTFRCDPISEHNRLYWYRQTLGQGPEFLTYFQNEAQLEKSRLLSDRFSAERPKGSFSTLEIQRTEQGDSAMYLCASSPIYDRMNTGELFFGEGSRLTVL.

This CDR3 is CASSRFTGIVYNEQFF. CDR3 bases: TGTGCCAGCAGCCGATTTACAGGGATCGTCTACAATGAGCAGTTCTTC. This rearrangement joins TRBV3-1 (or the pseudogene TRBV3-2) to TRBJ2-1, with a tentative D call TRBD1 (6 bases). CDR3 length: 16 amino acids. V was cut by 4 bases and J by 3 bases, with 16 bases left in between. Germline CDR1 reads LGHDT; CDR2 reads YNNKEL (reference sequence).

The chain carries TRBV5-1 and TRBJ1-5; D is unclear. V lost 2 bases, J lost 3 bases, and 9 bases lay in between. The CDR3 totals 14 residues. CDR1 is SGHRS, CDR2 YFSETQ, per germline. The CDR3 bases are TGCGCCAGCAGCTTAATGGGAGTCAATCAGCCCCAGCATTTT. It is translated as CASSLMGVNQPQHF.

This chain uses TRBV20-1 with TRBJ1-1; D not resolved. The length of the CDR3 is 13 residues. Germline values: CDR1 DFQATT, CDR2 SNEGSKA (reference sequence). Between the trimmed V and J ends, which lost 3 bases and 1 base, there was a span of 9 bases. The CDR3 region is CSASRGRNTEAFF. The CDR3 bases are TGCAGTGCTAGTCGTGGTAGGAACACTGAAGCTTTCTTT.

The chain couples TRBV6-6 to TRBJ1-2; TRBD1 might be the D (5 bases). Germline V gene sequence: CDR1 MNHNY, CDR2 SVGAGI (reference sequence). Trimming removed 5 bases at V and 7 bases at J, with 11 bases between. The CDR3 consists of 12 residues. In nucleotides, the CDR3 is TGTGCCAGCAGTCTGACAGAGGCTGGCTACACCTTC. Translating gives CASSLTEAGYTF.

The V and J genes are TRBV7-8 and TRBJ2-1, with D uncertain. The CDR3 is made up of 14 amino acids. Trimming shortened V by 5 bases and J by 1 base, and 9 bases separated the two germline ends. CDR1 SGHVS and CDR2 FQNEAQ come from the germline V gene. As DNA, the CDR3 is TGTGCCAGCAGCGATGGAGCTTCCTACAATGAGCAGTTCTTC. Residues: CASSDGASYNEQFF.

This clone was counted only a few times. This rearrangement joins TRBV5-4 to TRBJ1-1; D is undetermined. This CDR3 has 13 amino acids. The V and J ends lost 2 bases and 5 bases respectively, with 10 bases between them. CDR1 is SGHNT, CDR2 YYREEE, per germline (reference sequence). CDR3 sequence: CASSFGLSTEAFF. DNA for the CDR3: TGTGCCAGCAGCTTTGGGCTCTCTACTGAAGCTTTCTTT.

The chain combines TRBV30 with TRBJ1-3; 7 bases map to TRBD1. V lost 3 bases, J lost 4 bases, and 6 bases stayed unmatched. This CDR3 region has 14 residues. Germline CDR1 reads GTSNPN; CDR2 reads SVGIG (reference sequence). CDR3 sequence: CAWRPPGGGNTIYF. The CDR3 DNA reads as TGTGCCTGGAGACCCCCAGGGGGAGGAAACACCATATATTTT.

V usage is TRBV29-1 and J usage is TRBJ1-1, with 7 bases that match TRBD1. This CDR3 is 14 amino acids long. CDR1 is SQVTM, CDR2 ANQGSEA, per germline. V lost 7 bases, J lost 1 base, and 9 bases stayed unmatched. The CDR3 DNA follows: TGCAGCGCCCAGGAGACAGGGCGGAACACTGAAGCTTTCTTT. Its translation: CSAQETGRNTEAFF.

The chain employs TRBV18 and TRBJ1-6; a weak D match, TRBD1 (5 bases). This CDR3 is 16 amino acids long. Germline lookup yields CDR1 KGHSH and CDR2 LQKENI. Trimming cost V 2 bases and J 9 bases, with 17 bases left between them. The DNA of the CDR3 is TGTGCCAGCTCACCATCTTCTCCAGGGAAAGGTTCACCCCTCCACTTT. Translated, it gives CASSPSSPGKGSPLHF.

The V gene is TRBV5-1, the J gene TRBJ1-1, with TRBD1 identical over 7 bases. Germline-derived CDR1 and CDR2 are SGHRS and YFSETQ. The CDR3 length is 17 residues. J was trimmed by 0 bases and V by 3 bases; bases with no gene match: 11. The CDR3 protein is CASSSGQSELLNTEAFF. In DNA form, the CDR3 reads TGCGCCAGCAGCTCGGGACAGTCCGAACTTCTGAACACTGAAGCTTTCTTT. The variable domain in full, with the rest retrieved from reference TRBV5-1 and TRBJ1-1, is KAGVTQTPRYLIKTRGQQVTLSCSPISGHRSVSWYQQTPGQGLQFLFEYFSETQRNKGNFPGRFSGRQFSNSRSEMNVSTLELGDSALYLCASSSGQSELLNTEAFFGQGTRLTVV.

This clone has a handful of counts. This same CDR3 is encoded by further DNA sequences in the sample. The rearrangement joins TRBV7-3 to TRBJ2-7, with 8 bases matching TRBD1. CDR3 length: 14 amino acids. CDR1 is SGHTA, CDR2 FQGTGA, per germline. The V gene end was trimmed by 2 bases and the J gene end by 4 bases; junction bases not matched to a gene: 4. CDR3 DNA: TGTGCCAGCAGCTTAGACAGGGGCCCATACGAGCAGTACTTC. Encoded protein: CASSLDRGPYEQYF.

This clone was observed a handful of times. The chain couples TRBV6-5 to TRBJ1-1; TRBD1 is a possible D gene (5 bases). CDR1 is MNHEY, CDR2 SVGAGI, per germline. The ends were cut back, 7 bases at V and 4 bases at J, with 16 bases in the middle. The CDR3 is 14 residues long. The CDR3 nucleotides read TGTGCCAGCATCTTTATGCAGGGAACCACTGAAGCTTTCTTT. This translates into CASIFMQGTTEAFF.

Only a few counts were recorded for this clone. The V call is TRBV3-1 (or the pseudogene TRBV3-2), the J call TRBJ2-1; 8 nucleotides line up with TRBD2. Per the germline V gene, CDR1 is LGHDT and CDR2 is YNNKEL (reference sequence). The CDR3 covers 15 residues. Losses at the gene ends were 1 base for V and 8 bases for J; bases not matched to a gene: 7. CDR3 region: CASSQAYLSGDEQFF. CDR3 DNA: TGTGCCAGCAGCCAAGCTTACCTTAGCGGGGATGAGCAGTTCTTC.

V is TRBV29-1 and J is TRBJ2-2; D is possibly TRBD1 (6 bases). CDR1 and CDR2 (germline): SQVTM, ANQGSEA. V was cut by 7 bases and J by 7 bases, with 16 bases left in between. The CDR3 runs to 13 residues. The CDR3 DNA is TGCAGCGGCGTTTTACAGGGTGGCGGGGAGCTGTTTTTT. Protein sequence: CSGVLQGGGELFF.

The rearrangement links TRBV28 to TRBJ2-2; TRBD2 is a possible D gene (5 bases). The germline gives CDR1 MDHEN, CDR2 SYDVKM. The CDR3 is 13 amino acids. V shed 6 bases and J shed 4 bases, with 9 bases lying between them. CDR3 protein: CASRKGATGELFF. CDR3 coding DNA: TGTGCCAGCAGAAAGGGAGCCACCGGGGAGCTGTTTTTT.

In regard to this clone: This sample also contains other DNA sequences that code for the same CDR3. The chain links TRBV28 to TRBJ1-4; maybe TRBD1 (6 bases). V lost 3 bases, J lost 2 bases, and 10 bases lay in between. Looked up from germline, CDR1 is MDHEN and CDR2 is SYDVKM. The CDR3 sequence is 15 residues long. CDR3 sequence (DNA): TGTGCCAGCAGTTTGGGGGGGCTTACTAATGAAAAACTGTTTTTT. This sequence encodes CASSLGGLTNEKLFF. The full variable domain, in which reference TRBV28 and TRBJ1-4 provide the parts outside the CDR3, is DVKVTQSSRYLVKRTGEKVFLECVQDMDHENMFWYRQDPGLGLRLIYFSYDVKMKEKGDIPEGYSVSREKKERFSLILESASTNQTSMYLCASSLGGLTNEKLFFGSGTQLSVL.

The chain combines TRBV15 with TRBJ1-2; TRBD1 matches at 7 bases. Per the germline V gene, CDR1 is LNHNV and CDR2 is YYDKDF (reference sequence). Unmatched junction bases numbered 5, after V lost 3 bases and J lost 4 bases. The CDR3 sequence is 14 residues long. The DNA of the CDR3 is TGTGCCACCAGCAGTAGACAGGGAAGCTATGGCTACACCTTC. It specifies CATSSRQGSYGYTF.